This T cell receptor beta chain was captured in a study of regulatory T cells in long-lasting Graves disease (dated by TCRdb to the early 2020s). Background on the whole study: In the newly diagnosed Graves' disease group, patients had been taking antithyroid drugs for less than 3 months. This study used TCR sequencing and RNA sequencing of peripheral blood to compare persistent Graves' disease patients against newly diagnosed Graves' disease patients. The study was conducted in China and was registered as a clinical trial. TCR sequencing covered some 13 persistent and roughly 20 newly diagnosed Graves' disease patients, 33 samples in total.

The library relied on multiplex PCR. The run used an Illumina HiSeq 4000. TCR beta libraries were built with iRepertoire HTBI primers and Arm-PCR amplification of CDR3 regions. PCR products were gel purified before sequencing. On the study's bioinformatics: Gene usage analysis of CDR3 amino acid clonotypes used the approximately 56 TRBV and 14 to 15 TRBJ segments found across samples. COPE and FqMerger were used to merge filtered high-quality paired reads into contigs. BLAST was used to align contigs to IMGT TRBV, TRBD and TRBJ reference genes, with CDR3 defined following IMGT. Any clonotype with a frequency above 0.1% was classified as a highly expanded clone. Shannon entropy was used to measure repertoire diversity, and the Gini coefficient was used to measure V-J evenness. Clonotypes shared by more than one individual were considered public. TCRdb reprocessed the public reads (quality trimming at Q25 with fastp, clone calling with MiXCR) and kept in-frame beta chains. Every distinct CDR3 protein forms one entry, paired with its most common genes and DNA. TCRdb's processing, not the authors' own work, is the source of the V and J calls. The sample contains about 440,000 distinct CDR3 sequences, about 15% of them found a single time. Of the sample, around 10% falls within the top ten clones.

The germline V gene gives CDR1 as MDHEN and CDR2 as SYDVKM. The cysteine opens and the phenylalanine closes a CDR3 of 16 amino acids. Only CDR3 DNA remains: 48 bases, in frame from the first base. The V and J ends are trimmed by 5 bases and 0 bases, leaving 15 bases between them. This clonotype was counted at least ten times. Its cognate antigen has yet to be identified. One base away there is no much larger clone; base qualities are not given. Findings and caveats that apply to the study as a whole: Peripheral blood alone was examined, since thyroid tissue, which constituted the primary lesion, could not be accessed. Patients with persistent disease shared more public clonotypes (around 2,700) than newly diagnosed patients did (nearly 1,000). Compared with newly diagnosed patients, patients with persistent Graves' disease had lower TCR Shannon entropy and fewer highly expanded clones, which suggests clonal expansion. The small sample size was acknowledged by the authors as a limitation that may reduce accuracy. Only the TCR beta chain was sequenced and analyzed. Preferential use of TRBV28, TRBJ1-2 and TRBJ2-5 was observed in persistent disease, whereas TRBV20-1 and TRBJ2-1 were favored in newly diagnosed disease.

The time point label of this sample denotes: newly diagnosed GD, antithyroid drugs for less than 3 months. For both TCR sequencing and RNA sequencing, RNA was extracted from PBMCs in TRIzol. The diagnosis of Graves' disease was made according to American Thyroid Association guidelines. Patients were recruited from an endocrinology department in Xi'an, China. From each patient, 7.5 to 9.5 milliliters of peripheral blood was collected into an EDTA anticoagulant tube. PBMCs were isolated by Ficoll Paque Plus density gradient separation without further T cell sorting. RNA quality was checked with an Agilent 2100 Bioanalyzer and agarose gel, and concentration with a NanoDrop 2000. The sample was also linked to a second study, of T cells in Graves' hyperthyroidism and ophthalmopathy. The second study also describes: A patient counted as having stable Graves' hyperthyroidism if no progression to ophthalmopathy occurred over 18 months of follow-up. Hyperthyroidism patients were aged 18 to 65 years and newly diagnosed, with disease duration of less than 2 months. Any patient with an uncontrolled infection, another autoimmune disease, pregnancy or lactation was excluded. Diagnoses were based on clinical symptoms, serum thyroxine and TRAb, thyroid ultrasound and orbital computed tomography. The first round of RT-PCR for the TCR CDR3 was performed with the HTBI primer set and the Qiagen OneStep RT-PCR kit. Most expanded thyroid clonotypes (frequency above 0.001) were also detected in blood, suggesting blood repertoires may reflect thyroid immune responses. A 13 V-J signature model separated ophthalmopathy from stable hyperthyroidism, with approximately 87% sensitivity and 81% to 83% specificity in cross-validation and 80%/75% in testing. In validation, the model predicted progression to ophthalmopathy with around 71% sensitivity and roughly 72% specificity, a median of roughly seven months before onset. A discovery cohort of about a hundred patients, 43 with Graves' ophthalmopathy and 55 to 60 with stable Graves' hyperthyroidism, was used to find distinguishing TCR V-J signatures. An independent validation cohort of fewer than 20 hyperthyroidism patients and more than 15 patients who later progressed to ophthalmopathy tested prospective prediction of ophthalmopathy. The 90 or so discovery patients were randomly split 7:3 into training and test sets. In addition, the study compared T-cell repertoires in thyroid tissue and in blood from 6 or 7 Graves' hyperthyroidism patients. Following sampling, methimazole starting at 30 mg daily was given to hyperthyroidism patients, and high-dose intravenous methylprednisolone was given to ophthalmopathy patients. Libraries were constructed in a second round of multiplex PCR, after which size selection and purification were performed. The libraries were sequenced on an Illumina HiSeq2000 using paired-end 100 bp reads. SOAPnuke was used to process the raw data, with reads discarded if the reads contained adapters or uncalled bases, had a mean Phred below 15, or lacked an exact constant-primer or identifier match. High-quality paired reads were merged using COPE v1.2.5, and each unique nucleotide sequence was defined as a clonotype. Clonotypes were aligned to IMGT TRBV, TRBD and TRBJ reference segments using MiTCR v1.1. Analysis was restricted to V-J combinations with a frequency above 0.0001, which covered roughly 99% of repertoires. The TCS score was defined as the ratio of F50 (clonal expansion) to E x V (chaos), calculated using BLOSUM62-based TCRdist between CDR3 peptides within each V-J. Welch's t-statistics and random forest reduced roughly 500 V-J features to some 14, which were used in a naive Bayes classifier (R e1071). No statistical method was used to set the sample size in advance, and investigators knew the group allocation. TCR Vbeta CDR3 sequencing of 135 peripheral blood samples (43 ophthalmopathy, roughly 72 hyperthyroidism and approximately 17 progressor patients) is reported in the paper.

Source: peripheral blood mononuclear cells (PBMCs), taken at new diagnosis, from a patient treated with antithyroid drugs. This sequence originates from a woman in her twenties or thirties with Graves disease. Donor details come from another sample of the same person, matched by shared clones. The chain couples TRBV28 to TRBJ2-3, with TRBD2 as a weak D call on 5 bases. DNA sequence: TGTGCCAGCAGTATAACGAGGGCGGATAGCACAGATACGCAGTATTTT. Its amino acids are CASSITRADSTDTQYF.